These 5 T cell receptor beta chains originate from one sample sequenced in a study of OX40 agonist ivuxolimab in advanced cancers. TCRdb's copy holds only in-frame clones and misses some; the assay was immunoSEQ multiplex PCR. Found here are 60,000 or so clones, approximately 86% of them singletons; the top ten hold under 20%. Sequenced here: CD4+ or CD8+ T cells sorted from blood, sampled in a trial of the OX40 agonist ivuxolimab. Receptors were obtained from an adult with an advanced solid tumor such as melanoma, head and neck, liver or kidney cancer.

This clone was recorded once. This sequence joins TRBV5-1 and TRBJ2-3, with TRBD1 matching over 12 bases. The CDR3 spans 16 residues. The germline CDR1 and CDR2 sequences are SGHRS and YFSETQ. Trimming cost V 0 bases and J 6 bases; bases outside gene matches: 5. The CDR3: CASSLAGTGGVDTQYF. The CDR3 DNA reads TGCGCCAGCAGCTTGGCCGGGACAGGGGGCGTGGATACGCAGTATTTT.

This clone was detected only once. The chain combines TRBV27 with TRBJ2-2; D is uncertain. CDR1 MNHEY and CDR2 SMNVEV come from the germline V gene (reference sequence). This CDR3 is 15 amino acids long. V lost 2 bases and J 4 bases, leaving 11 bases between the germline ends. As DNA, the CDR3 is TGTGCCAGCAGTTTAAGACCCTTGGTCACCGGGGAGCTGTTTTTT. This gives the protein CASSLRPLVTGELFF.

The chain joins TRBV15 to TRBJ2-7, with a weak D call TRBD2 (5 bases). The CDR3 totals 14 residues. Germline V gene data show CDR1 as LNHNV and CDR2 as YYDKDF (reference sequence). Trimming removed 1 base at V and 3 bases at J, with 10 bases between. CDR3 residues: CATSRGEGGYEQYF. The CDR3 region has the DNA TGTGCCACCAGCAGAGGGGAAGGAGGCTACGAGCAGTACTTC.

The chain is built from TRBV28 and TRBJ2-3; 13 positions match TRBD2. V lost 2 bases to trimming and J lost 8 bases; unmatched junction nucleotides: 10. The CDR3 loop spans 17 amino acids. CDR1 and CDR2 (germline): MDHEN, SYDVKM. The CDR3 reads CASSLIGLAGVTGTQYF. CDR3 DNA sequence: TGTGCCAGCAGTTTAATAGGACTAGCGGGAGTAACTGGTACGCAGTATTTT.

V is TRBV6-6 and J is TRBJ2-7; TRBD2 might be the D (6 bases). The germline V gene has CDR1 MNHNY and CDR2 SVGAGI (reference sequence). This CDR3 has 16 residues. V lost 8 bases and J lost 0, with 20 bases in between. DNA for the CDR3: TGTGCCAGCTTCAACATCGTCTCCGGGAGCTCCTACGAGCAGTACTTC. This gives the protein CASFNIVSGSSYEQYF.